This section outlines one TCR beta chain sequence together with its context. The target antigen is unknown. This specimen belongs to a study of T cells in Graves' hyperthyroidism and ophthalmopathy. Overall study results and limits: Within blood appeared most thyroid clonotypes that had expanded above 0.001. For ophthalmopathy, model prediction preceded onset by a median 6.5 months.

Calling Graves' hyperthyroidism stable meant ophthalmopathy did not progress within 18 months. Patients with uncontrolled infections, other autoimmune diseases, pregnancy or lactation were excluded. This CDR3 spans 14 amino acids. Trimming stripped 4 bases from V and 3 bases from J, with 13 bases between. Germline-derived CDR1 and CDR2 are SGHRS and YFSETQ. Regions amplified from RNA transcripts were the TCR beta CDR3 regions. During a first-round RT-PCR of the TCR CDR3, the HTBI primer set was used. TCRdb used MiXCR to reprocess the multiplex PCR reads, holding one entry per CDR3 protein. The sample yields over 700,000 distinct CDR3 sequences, 35% seen once.

The specimen was blood. This chain connects TRBV5-1 to TRBJ2-5; the D is unclear. The TCR originated in a woman aged 40 to 50 with Graves' hyperthyroidism. The CDR3 reads CASSPPQAKETQYF. The CDR3 coding sequence is TGCGCCAGCAGCCCCCCCCAAGCGAAAGAGACCCAGTACTTC.